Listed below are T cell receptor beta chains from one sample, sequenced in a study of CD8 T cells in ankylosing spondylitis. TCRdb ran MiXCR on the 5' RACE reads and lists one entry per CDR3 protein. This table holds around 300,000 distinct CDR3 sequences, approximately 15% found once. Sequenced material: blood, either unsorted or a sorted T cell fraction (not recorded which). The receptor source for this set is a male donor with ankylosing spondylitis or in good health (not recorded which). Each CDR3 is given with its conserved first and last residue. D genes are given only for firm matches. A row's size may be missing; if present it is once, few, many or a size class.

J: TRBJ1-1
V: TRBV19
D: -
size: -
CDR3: CASSTTLLKEAFF
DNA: TGTGCCAGTAGTACGACACTTCTTAAGGAAGCTTTCTTT

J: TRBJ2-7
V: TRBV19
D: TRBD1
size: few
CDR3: CASSMGDRSSYEQYF
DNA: TGTGCCAGTAGTATGGGGGACAGGAGCTCCTACGAGCAGTACTTC

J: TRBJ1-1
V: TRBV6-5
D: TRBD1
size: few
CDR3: CASSYQTGGKTEAFF
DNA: TGTGCCAGCAGTTACCAAACAGGGGGGAAGACTGAAGCTTTCTTT

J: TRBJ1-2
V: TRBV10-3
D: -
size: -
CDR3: CAISESTGPGYTF
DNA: TGTGCCATCAGTGAGTCGACCGGGCCTGGCTACACCTTC

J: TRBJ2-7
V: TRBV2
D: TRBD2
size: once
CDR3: CASSDTSGKINEQYF
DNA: TGTGCCAGCAGTGACACTAGCGGGAAGATCAACGAGCAGTACTTC

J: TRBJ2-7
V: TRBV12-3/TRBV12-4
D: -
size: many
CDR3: CASSWTVTYEQYF
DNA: TGTGCCAGCAGCTGGACAGTTACCTACGAGCAGTACTTC

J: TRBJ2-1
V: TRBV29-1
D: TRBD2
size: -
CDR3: CSVEGTSGRGNEQFF
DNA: TGCAGCGTTGAGGGGACTAGCGGGAGAGGCAATGAGCAGTTCTTC

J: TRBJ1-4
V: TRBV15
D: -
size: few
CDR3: CATSSGREKLFF
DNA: TGTGCCACCAGCTCAGGGCGGGAAAAACTGTTTTTT

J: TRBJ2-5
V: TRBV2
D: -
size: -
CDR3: CASSSGPETQYF
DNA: TGTGCCAGCAGCTCGGGGCCAGAGACCCAGTACTTC

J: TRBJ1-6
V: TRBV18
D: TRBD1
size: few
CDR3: CASSTNRGDYNSPLHF
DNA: TGTGCCAGCTCGACGAACAGGGGGGACTATAATTCACCCCTCCACTTT

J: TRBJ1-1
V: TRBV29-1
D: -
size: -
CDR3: CSVRDTPNTEAFF
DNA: TGCAGCGTTCGGGACACTCCTAACACTGAAGCTTTCTTT

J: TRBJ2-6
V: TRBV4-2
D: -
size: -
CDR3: CASTRRDGANVLTF
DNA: TGTGCCAGCACCCGGAGGGACGGGGCCAACGTCCTGACTTTC

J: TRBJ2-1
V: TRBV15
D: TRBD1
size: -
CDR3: CATSRDRRTGANYNEQFF
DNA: TGTGCCACCAGCAGAGATAGGAGGACAGGGGCTAACTACAATGAGCAGTTCTTC

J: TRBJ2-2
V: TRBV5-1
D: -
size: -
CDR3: CASSLAKWGDAWELFF
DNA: TGCGCCAGCAGCTTGGCCAAATGGGGGGACGCCTGGGAGCTGTTTTTT

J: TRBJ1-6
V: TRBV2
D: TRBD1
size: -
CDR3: CASTMGQENSPLHF
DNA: TGTGCCAGCACCATGGGACAGGAAAATTCACCCCTCCACTTT

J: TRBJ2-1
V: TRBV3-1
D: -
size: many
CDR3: CASSQDRDEQFF
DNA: TGTGCCAGCAGCCAAGACAGGGATGAGCAGTTCTTC

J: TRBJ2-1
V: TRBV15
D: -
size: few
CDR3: CATSRGHPPVYNEQFF
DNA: TGTGCCACCAGCAGAGGACACCCACCGGTCTACAATGAGCAGTTCTTC